This T cell receptor (beta chain) appears in the sequencing data of a study of T-cell reconstitution after alpha-beta-depleted transplantation in children. Study conclusions and caveats: Among T cells one year after transplant, newly produced cells accounted for most counts and diversity. By about two months after transplant, alpha-beta T cells reportedly arose from several hundred graft clones that had expanded. TCRbeta diversity was high at day 60 in some patients (a result of surviving recipient T cells and thymic progenitors).

V lost 0 bases and J lost 7, with 10 bases in between. Germline loops: CDR1 DFQATT, CDR2 SNEGSKA (reference sequence). This CDR3 contains 12 residues. This clonotype was seen at least ten times. The target antigen is unknown. Preparation of the TCRbeta library was carried out with unique molecular identifiers. TCRdb itself ran the PCR reads through MiXCR, one entry per CDR3 protein. The sample records about 300,000 distinct CDR3 sequences, 6.5% to 9% being singletons. The J gene is TRBJ2-7, the V gene TRBV20-1; the D gene is possibly TRBD2 (6 bases). The sequence was obtained from a female patient aged 2 to 10 who had a stem cell transplant for Fanconi anemia, so the T cells may come from the graft donor. The sample here was peripheral blood, taken 360 days after TCRalphabeta/CD19-depleted stem cell transplant. Here the CDR3 DNA reads TGCAGTGCTAGAGATGGGGGGTTTGAGCAGTACGTC. Protein: CSARDGGFEQYV.